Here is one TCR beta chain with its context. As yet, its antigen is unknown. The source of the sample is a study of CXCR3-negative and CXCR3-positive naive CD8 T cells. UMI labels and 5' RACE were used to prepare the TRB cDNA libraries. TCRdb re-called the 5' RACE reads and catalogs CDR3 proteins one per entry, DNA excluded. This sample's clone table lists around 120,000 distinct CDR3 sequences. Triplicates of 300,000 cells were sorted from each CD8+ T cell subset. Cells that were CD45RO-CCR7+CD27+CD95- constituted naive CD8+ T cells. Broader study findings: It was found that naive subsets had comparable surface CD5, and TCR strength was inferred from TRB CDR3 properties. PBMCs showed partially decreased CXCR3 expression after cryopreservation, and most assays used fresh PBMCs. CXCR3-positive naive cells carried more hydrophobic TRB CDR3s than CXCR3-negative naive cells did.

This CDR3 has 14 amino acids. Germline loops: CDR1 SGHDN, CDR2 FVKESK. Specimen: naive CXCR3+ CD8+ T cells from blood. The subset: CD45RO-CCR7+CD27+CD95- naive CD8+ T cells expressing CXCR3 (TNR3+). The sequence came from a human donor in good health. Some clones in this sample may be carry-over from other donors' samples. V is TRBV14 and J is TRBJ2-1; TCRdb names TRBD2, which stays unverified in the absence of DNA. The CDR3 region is CASSPSTISNERFF.